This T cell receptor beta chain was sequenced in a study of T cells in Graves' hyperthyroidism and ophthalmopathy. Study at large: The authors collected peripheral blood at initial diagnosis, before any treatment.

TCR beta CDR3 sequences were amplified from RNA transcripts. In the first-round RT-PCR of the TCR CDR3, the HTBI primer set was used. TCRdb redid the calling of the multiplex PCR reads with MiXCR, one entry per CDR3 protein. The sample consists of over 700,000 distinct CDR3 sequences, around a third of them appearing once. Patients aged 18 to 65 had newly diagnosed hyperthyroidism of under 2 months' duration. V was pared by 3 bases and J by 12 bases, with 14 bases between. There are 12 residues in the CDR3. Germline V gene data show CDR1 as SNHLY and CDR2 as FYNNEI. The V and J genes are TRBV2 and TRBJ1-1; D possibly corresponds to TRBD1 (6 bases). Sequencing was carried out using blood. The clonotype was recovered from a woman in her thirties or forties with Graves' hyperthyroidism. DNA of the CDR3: TGTGCCAGCAGTGACCTGGGGGCCGTTACTTTCTTT. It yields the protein CASSDLGAVTFF.